This is a list of T cell receptor beta chains from one sample in a study of blood T cell repertoires in COVID-19. The method was immunoSEQ multiplex PCR; TCRdb's version includes in-frame clones alone and lacks a portion of them. The repertoire has about 19,000 clones, approximately 91% of them found once; the top ten carry approximately 12%. Sequencing was done on a sample of peripheral blood. These receptors originate from a human donor in a cohort sampled during active COVID-19. CDR3s include the opening cysteine and the closing phenylalanine or tryptophan. A D gene is named only where the DNA matches it firmly. Size is omitted from some rows. Given values are once, few, many or a class for expanded clones.

V: TRBV19
size: few
J: TRBJ1-3
D: -
DNA: TGTGCCAGTAGTAACAACAGGGTTGGTGGAAACACCATATATTTT
CDR3: CASSNNRVGGNTIYF

V: TRBV9
size: -
J: TRBJ2-5
D: TRBD2
DNA: TGTGCCAGCAGCGGGGGGCTAGGAGGGACTAGTGAGGAGACCCAGTACTTC
CDR3: CASSGGLGGTSEETQYF

V: TRBV7-9
size: -
J: TRBJ2-1
D: TRBD1
DNA: TGTGCCAGCAGCGCCTCCGGGGACAGGGGGCGGGATGAGCAGTTCTTC
CDR3: CASSASGDRGRDEQFF

V: TRBV3-1/TRBV3-2
size: few
J: TRBJ1-2
D: -
DNA: TGTGCCAGCAGCCCAATTTCAGGGTTATCAAACGGCTACACCTTC
CDR3: CASSPISGLSNGYTF

V: TRBV30
size: -
J: TRBJ1-2
D: -
DNA: TGTGCCTGGAGTGGTACAGTCTCCGGCTACACCTTC
CDR3: CAWSGTVSGYTF

V: TRBV3-1/TRBV3-2
size: -
J: TRBJ1-5
D: -
DNA: TGTGCCAGCAGCCAGAATGTGGGAGACAATCAGCCCCAGCATTTT
CDR3: CASSQNVGDNQPQHF

V: TRBV6-5
size: -
J: TRBJ1-1
D: -
DNA: TGTGCCAGCAGTACGACGACAGCATTGAACACTGAAGCTTTCTTT
CDR3: CASSTTTALNTEAFF

V: TRBV29-1
size: -
J: TRBJ2-3
D: -
DNA: TGCAGCGCAGACTGCGACCGCACAGATACGCAGTATTTT
CDR3: CSADCDRTDTQYF

V: TRBV5-8
size: -
J: TRBJ2-5
D: TRBD1
DNA: TGTGCCAGCAGCTTTGCGGGACAGGGCCAAGAGACCCAGTACTTC
CDR3: CASSFAGQGQETQYF

V: TRBV7-8
size: -
J: TRBJ2-7
D: -
DNA: TGTGCCAGCAGCTTATCGTCCTCAGGGGGGTTCTACGAGCAGTACTTC
CDR3: CASSLSSSGGFYEQYF

V: TRBV10-3
size: -
J: TRBJ2-1
D: TRBD2
DNA: TGTGCCATCAGGGAAAGCGGGGGACCTAACAATGAGCAGTTCTTC
CDR3: CAIRESGGPNNEQFF

V: TRBV10-2
size: -
J: TRBJ1-1
D: -
DNA: TGCGCCAGCCATGGGGGTCGCAGGGGCGGCACTGAAGCTTTCTTT
CDR3: CASHGGRRGGTEAFF

V: TRBV7-9
size: -
J: TRBJ1-3
D: -
DNA: TGTGCCAGCAGCTTTCAAGGGGCAGGAAACACCATATATTTT
CDR3: CASSFQGAGNTIYF

V: TRBV5-1
size: -
J: TRBJ2-3
D: -
DNA: TGCGCCAGCAGCTTGGGGGCAGGGGTAAGCACAGATACGCAGTATTTT
CDR3: CASSLGAGVSTDTQYF

V: TRBV2
size: -
J: TRBJ2-1
D: -
DNA: TGTGCCAGCAACTTGTTTGACAGATACAATGAGCAGTTCTTC
CDR3: CASNLFDRYNEQFF

V: TRBV6-6
size: -
J: TRBJ1-2
D: -
DNA: TGTGCCAGCAGTTACTCGCGGGCAGGGGCCGGTGGCTACACCTTC
CDR3: CASSYSRAGAGGYTF

V: TRBV14
size: -
J: TRBJ2-7
D: -
DNA: TGTGCCAGCAGCCAAGAGTCGGGTTGGATCTCCGAGCAGTACTTC
CDR3: CASSQESGWISEQYF

V: TRBV7-9
size: -
J: TRBJ1-2
D: -
DNA: TGTGCCAGCAGTTTAGCCCGGGATCTACCTAACTATGGCTACACCTTC
CDR3: CASSLARDLPNYGYTF

V: TRBV7-9
size: -
J: TRBJ2-1
D: -
DNA: TGTGCCAGCAGCCAAAGCCCTTACAATGAGCAGTTCTTC
CDR3: CASSQSPYNEQFF

V: TRBV5-6
size: -
J: TRBJ1-5
D: -
DNA: TGTGCCAGCAGCTTGAGAGGGCCATATAGCAATCAGCCCCAGCATTTT
CDR3: CASSLRGPYSNQPQHF

V: TRBV7-8
size: -
J: TRBJ2-3
D: TRBD2
DNA: TGTGCCAGCAGCCTACACCCTGGCCGGGCTAGCGGGGGGATAAACCCTAGCACAGATACGCAGTATTTT
CDR3: CASSLHPGRASGGINPSTDTQYF

V: TRBV25-1
size: -
J: TRBJ2-7
D: TRBD1
DNA: TGTGCCAGCAGCCAGACAGGGGCGCGGTACTTC
CDR3: CASSQTGARYF

V: TRBV19
size: once
J: TRBJ1-5
D: TRBD1
DNA: TGTGCCAGTAAGAGGGACAGCGGTAATCAGCCCCAGCATTTT
CDR3: CASKRDSGNQPQHF

V: TRBV6-5
size: -
J: TRBJ2-3
D: TRBD2
DNA: TGTGCCAGCCGATGGACTAGCGGTAGGGATACGCAGTATTTT
CDR3: CASRWTSGRDTQYF

V: TRBV4-1
size: -
J: TRBJ1-1
D: TRBD1
DNA: TGCGCCAGCAGCTTCAACCCCGGAAACGCGGGACAGCTCATGAACACTGAAGCTTTCTTT
CDR3: CASSFNPGNAGQLMNTEAFF

V: TRBV2
size: -
J: TRBJ2-3
D: -
DNA: TGTGCCAGCAGTGAAGTAGAGCGGTCGGGTACGCAGTATTTT
CDR3: CASSEVERSGTQYF

V: TRBV14
size: -
J: TRBJ2-7
D: -
DNA: TGTGCCAGCAGCCAAGTAAGGTGGGGACATCCGGACGGGGAGCAGTACTTC
CDR3: CASSQVRWGHPDGEQYF

V: TRBV5-1
size: -
J: TRBJ1-1
D: -
DNA: TGCGCCAGCAGCTGGACACAGAACACTGAAGCTTTCTTT
CDR3: CASSWTQNTEAFF

V: TRBV19
size: -
J: TRBJ2-7
D: -
DNA: TGTGCCAGTAGTCTTTCCCGACGGCCCGGAGTAGCCTACGAGCAGTACTTC
CDR3: CASSLSRRPGVAYEQYF

V: TRBV2
size: -
J: TRBJ2-1
D: TRBD1
DNA: TGTGCCAGCAGGAACAGGGGGCGCGGTGGCTACAATGAGCAGTTCTTC
CDR3: CASRNRGRGGYNEQFF

V: TRBV5-4
size: -
J: TRBJ2-7
D: -
DNA: TGTGCCAGCAGCGCACCAGGCTACGGGGGATACGAGCAGTACTTC
CDR3: CASSAPGYGGYEQYF

V: TRBV7-9
size: -
J: TRBJ2-2
D: -
DNA: TGTGCCAGCAGCTCAACGTGGGGGCTTGTGGACACCGGGGAGCTGTTTTTT
CDR3: CASSSTWGLVDTGELFF

V: TRBV7-2
size: -
J: TRBJ1-6
D: -
DNA: TGTGCCAGCAGCTTAGGTGACAGAAATTCACCCCTCCACTTT
CDR3: CASSLGDRNSPLHF

V: TRBV4-1
size: -
J: TRBJ2-4
D: -
DNA: TGCGCCAGCAGCCAGGACCCCCTCCAGGGCAGGAGAATCCTAGCCAAAAACATTCAGTACTTC
CDR3: CASSQDPLQGRRILAKNIQYF

V: TRBV7-3
size: -
J: TRBJ2-1
D: -
DNA: TGTGCCAGCAGCTTATTGGGGGGTGAGCAGTTCTTC
CDR3: CASSLLGGEQFF

V: TRBV5-4
size: -
J: TRBJ2-3
D: -
DNA: TGTGCCAGCAGCGTCCGGGACTTGACCACAGATACGCAGTATTTT
CDR3: CASSVRDLTTDTQYF

V: TRBV5-1
size: -
J: TRBJ1-1
D: TRBD1
DNA: TGCGCCAGCAGCCGGACAGGAATGAACACTGAAGCTTTCTTT
CDR3: CASSRTGMNTEAFF

V: TRBV11-2
size: -
J: TRBJ1-2
D: -
DNA: TGTGCCAGCAGCCCCCGGGAGGCAGCGCCCCTAACTAATGGCTACACCTTC
CDR3: CASSPREAAPLTNGYTF

V: TRBV5-1
size: -
J: TRBJ2-1
D: -
DNA: TGCGCCAGCACCTTTGTAAAGGGTTTGACAGATGAGCAGTTCTTC
CDR3: CASTFVKGLTDEQFF

V: TRBV2
size: few
J: TRBJ1-2
D: -
DNA: TGTGCCAGCAGTGAAACTTCGGGGTTTGGCGGCTACACCTTC
CDR3: CASSETSGFGGYTF

V: TRBV7-2
size: -
J: TRBJ1-3
D: TRBD1
DNA: TGTGCCAGCAGCTCAAGACAGGGGAGAAACACCATATATTTT
CDR3: CASSSRQGRNTIYF

V: TRBV13
size: -
J: TRBJ2-7
D: -
DNA: TGTGCCAGCAGCGGCGGGACAGTGCCCTCCTACGAGCAGTACTTC
CDR3: CASSGGTVPSYEQYF

V: TRBV5-4
size: -
J: TRBJ1-2
D: TRBD1
DNA: TGTGCCAGCAACCGCGGACAGGGCACTAACTATGGCTACACCTTC
CDR3: CASNRGQGTNYGYTF

V: TRBV5-1
size: once
J: TRBJ1-2
D: -
DNA: TGCGCCAGCAGCTTGGAGAGTAACTATGGCTACACCTTC
CDR3: CASSLESNYGYTF

V: TRBV2
size: -
J: TRBJ2-7
D: -
DNA: TGTGCCGGAGCGGGACATGCGCTCGAGGAGCAGTACTTC
CDR3: CAGAGHALEEQYF

V: TRBV13
size: once
J: TRBJ2-7
D: -
DNA: TGTGCCAGCAGCTCGACAGGTCAATTATCGGGCAACGAGCAGTACTTC
CDR3: CASSSTGQLSGNEQYF

V: TRBV11-2
size: few
J: TRBJ1-6
D: -
DNA: TGTGCCAGCACTGGGGGGGAATATAATTCACCCCTCCACTTT
CDR3: CASTGGEYNSPLHF

V: TRBV6-1
size: -
J: TRBJ2-7
D: -
DNA: TGTGCCAGCAGTGAACAAGGACAGCGGACCTACGAGCAGTACTTC
CDR3: CASSEQGQRTYEQYF

V: TRBV19
size: -
J: TRBJ1-2
D: TRBD1
DNA: TGTGCCAGTAGTGCGCTTCGGGACAGGGGCTCCCCTGGATATGGCTACACCTTC
CDR3: CASSALRDRGSPGYGYTF

V: TRBV11-3
size: once
J: TRBJ1-1
D: -
DNA: TGTGCCAGCAGTCGTCAGGGAGGCGACACTGAAGCTTTCTTT
CDR3: CASSRQGGDTEAFF

V: TRBV9
size: -
J: TRBJ2-1
D: -
DNA: TGTGCCAGCAGCCCGAACAGGGTTGGGGGAGTTGATGAGCAGTTCTTC
CDR3: CASSPNRVGGVDEQFF

V: TRBV9
size: -
J: TRBJ1-1
D: -
DNA: TGTGCCAGCAGCGTACAGGGGAGCACTGAAGCTTTCTTT
CDR3: CASSVQGSTEAFF

V: TRBV11-2
size: -
J: TRBJ1-2
D: -
DNA: TGTGCCAGCAGCTTAGCCCAGGACTTGTATGGCTACACCTTC
CDR3: CASSLAQDLYGYTF